The 8 T cell receptor beta chains given below trace back to one sample, sequenced in a study of shared clonotypes between healthy human individuals. The protocol was immunoSEQ multiplex PCR, while the TCRdb copy is restricted to in-frame clones and leaves out a portion. This table holds approximately 2.5 million clones, 90% to 95% found once. The sequenced sample was naive CD4+ T cells sorted from blood. Described subset: CD45RA+ positively selected. The origin of the receptors is a man aged 18 to 35 in good health.

V gene TRBV7-2 combines with J gene TRBJ2-3, with D tentatively TRBD2 (5 bases). This CDR3 spans 17 amino acids. Germline loops: CDR1 SGHTA, CDR2 FQGNSA. The germline V and J ends were trimmed by 5 bases and 0 bases, with 18 bases remaining between them. The CDR3 bases are TGTGCCAGCAGCCAACTCTCGAGGGTCTCTAGCACAGATACGCAGTATTTT. It encodes CASSQLSRVSSTDTQYF.

The chain joins TRBV27 to TRBJ2-7; D possibly corresponds to TRBD1 (7 bases). CDR1 and CDR2 (germline): MNHEY, SMNVEV (reference sequence). The CDR3 runs 13 residues. Deletions cut 11 bases from V and 1 base from J, with 15 bases between. CDR3 bases: TGTGCCGTGGAGGGGGCTAATTCCTACGAGCAGTACTTC. This sequence encodes CAVEGANSYEQYF.

The genes are TRBV29-1 and TRBJ2-7; 11 bases fit TRBD2. Germline V lookup: CDR1 SQVTM, CDR2 ANQGSEA. Trimming took 7 bases from V and 1 from J; bases not matched to a gene: 9. This CDR3 is built from 15 residues. The CDR3 sequence is CSATGTSGISYEQYF. DNA for the CDR3: TGCAGCGCGACCGGGACTAGCGGTATTTCCTACGAGCAGTACTTC.

The chain employs TRBV6-5 and TRBJ2-4; D may be TRBD1 (6 bases). The CDR3 is made up of 13 amino acids. Germline V CDR1 and CDR2: MNHEY, SVGAGI. The V end was cut by 8 bases, the J end by 3 bases, with 11 bases between. The CDR3 DNA sequence: TGTGCCAGCCAGGGGTTGGGCAAAAACATTCAGTACTTC. Protein product: CASQGLGKNIQYF.

With respect to this clone: The sample carries other DNA sequences with the same CDR3. The CDR3 is CASSTTGGYEQYF. The DNA for the CDR3 is TGCGCCAGCAGCACCACAGGGGGCTACGAGCAGTACTTC. V and J are TRBV5-1 and TRBJ2-7; TRBD1 aligns across 8 bases. V was clipped by 4 bases and J by 3 bases; unmatched bases: 3. CDR1 is SGHRS and CDR2 is YFSETQ in the germline V gene. The CDR3 is 13 residues long.

About this clone: The same CDR3 arises from other DNA sequences in this sample as well. V and J are TRBV7-9 and TRBJ1-1; D unresolved. Trimming pared 1 base from V and 4 bases from J, leaving 4 bases between. The CDR3 length is 12 residues. Germline-derived CDR1 and CDR2 are SEHNR and FQNEAQ (reference sequence). The DNA of the CDR3 is TGTGCCAGCAGCTTAGACTTCACTGAAGCTTTCTTT. Translated, it gives CASSLDFTEAFF. Together with reference TRBV7-9 and TRBJ1-1, the CDR3 gives the full variable domain: DTGVSQNPRHKITKRGQNVTFRCDPISEHNRLYWYRQTLGQGPEFLTYFQNEAQLEKSRLLSDRFSAERPKGSFSTLEIQRTEQGDSAMYLCASSLDFTEAFFGQGTRLTVV.

The chain combines TRBV10-1 with TRBJ2-1, with 13 bases aligning to TRBD2. Germline CDR1 and CDR2: WNHNN and SYGVQD (reference sequence). J was trimmed by 9 bases and V by 6 bases; bases with no gene match: 8. The CDR3 extends over 15 amino acids. The DNA for the CDR3 is TGCGCCAGCAGCTCCGGACTAGCGGGAGAGCGTGAGCAGTTCTTC. Its translation: CASSSGLAGEREQFF.

The chain carries TRBV10-3 and TRBJ1-3, with D maybe TRBD1 (5 bases). Trimming pared 1 base from V and 0 bases from J, leaving 7 bases between. The CDR3 sequence is 15 residues long. Germline V gene sequence: CDR1 ENHRY, CDR2 SYGVKD. CDR3 in amino acids: CAISELGGSGNTIYF. CDR3 nucleotide sequence: TGTGCCATCAGTGAGTTGGGGGGCTCTGGAAACACCATATATTTT.